Ten or more counts support the clone carrying this TCR beta chain. Its antigen remains unknown. The data were taken from a study of regulatory T cells in long-lasting Graves disease. Study summary: A definition of persistent Graves' disease required over 5 years of antithyroid drugs plus positive TSH receptor antibodies. Study-wide findings and caveats: Newly diagnosed patients shared 950 to 1,000 public clonotypes; persistent patients shared about 2,500. Persistent Graves' patients had lower TCR diversity than newly diagnosed ones.

The trim removed 2 bases at V and 3 bases at J, leaving 7 bases unmatched. CDR1 and CDR2 (germline): SNHLY, FYNNEI. CDR3 length: 16 residues. Time point in this sample: persistent/refractory GD, antithyroid drugs over 5 years with positive TRAb. The TCR library used RNA extracted from PBMCs. An endocrinology unit in Xi'an, China, supplied the patients. Combining iRepertoire HTBI primers with Arm-PCR of CDR3 regions, the authors built TCR beta libraries. TCRdb reanalysed the multiplex PCR reads using MiXCR and keeps one entry per CDR3 protein. The top ten hold less than 9% of the sample, which has about 470,000 distinct CDR3 sequences, roughly 20% seen once.

The clonotype comes from a female donor with Graves disease. Sample: peripheral blood mononuclear cells (PBMCs), taken when the disease was refractory, from a patient treated with antithyroid drugs. The chain uses TRBV2 and TRBJ2-7; 10 bases fit TRBD1. The CDR3 nucleotides read TGTGCCAGCAGTGAACTTTTAGGGGACAGGGGCTACGAGCAGTACTTC. Translation: CASSELLGDRGYEQYF.